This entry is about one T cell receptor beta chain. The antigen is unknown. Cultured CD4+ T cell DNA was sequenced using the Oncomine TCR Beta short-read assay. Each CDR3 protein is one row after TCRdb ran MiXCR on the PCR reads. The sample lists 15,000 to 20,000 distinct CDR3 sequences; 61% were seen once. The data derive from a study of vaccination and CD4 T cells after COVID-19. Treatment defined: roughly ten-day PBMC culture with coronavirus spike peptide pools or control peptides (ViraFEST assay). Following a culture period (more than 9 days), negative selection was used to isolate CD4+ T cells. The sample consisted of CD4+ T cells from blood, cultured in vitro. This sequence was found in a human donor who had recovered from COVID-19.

In DNA form, the CDR3 reads TGTGCCAGCAGCTTAGAAAGTAGCGGGATCTACGAGCAGTACTTC. It specifies CASSLESSGIYEQYF. The chain is built from TRBV7-9 and TRBJ2-7, with 8 positions matching TRBD2. J was trimmed by 3 bases and V by 1 base; bases with no gene match: 5. Per germline, CDR1 SEHNR and CDR2 FQNEAQ (reference sequence). The CDR3 contains 15 residues.